These 19 T cell receptor beta chains were sequenced from one sample in a study of shared clonotypes between healthy human individuals. Using immunoSEQ multiplex PCR, the repertoire was profiled, and TCRdb retains in-frame clones only, with some absent. The table lists more than 400,000 clones, 81% of them singletons. Sequencing was performed on PBMCs. These receptors all stem from a woman in her forties in good health. Some clones in this sample may be carry-over from other donors' samples.

This clone was recorded once. This may come from a read error, since a much larger clone is one base off. The rearrangement uses TRBV6-4 and TRBJ2-7; no definite D call. This CDR3 region has 10 residues. V gave up 2 bases and J gave up 5 bases, with 1 base separating them. The germline V gene encodes CDR1 MRHNA and CDR2 SNTAGT. The CDR3 is CASSDHEQYF. CDR3 sequence (DNA): TGTGCCAGCAGTGACCACGAGCAGTACTTC.

Remarks on this clone: This specimen includes other DNA sequences encoding the same CDR3. The chain recombines TRBV5-1 with TRBJ2-6; D unclear. V dropped 0 bases and J dropped 4 bases, with 8 bases sitting between them. The CDR3 contains 15 residues. Looked up from germline, CDR1 is SGHRS and CDR2 is YFSETQ. The CDR3 here is CASSLAVLGANVLTF. The CDR3 nucleotides read TGCGCCAGCAGCTTGGCTGTTTTGGGGGCCAACGTCCTGACTTTC.

The chain carries TRBV10-3 and TRBJ1-4; 7 bases agree with TRBD1. CDR1 and CDR2 (germline): ENHRY, SYGVKD. V was clipped by 6 bases and J by 3 bases; unmatched bases: 4. The CDR3 covers 14 residues. The CDR3 protein is CAISRQGSNEKLFF. The DNA for the CDR3 is TGTGCCATCAGCCGACAGGGTTCTAATGAAAAACTGTTTTTT.

In this sample, this clone turned up once. This rearrangement joins TRBV6-5 to TRBJ2-7; unclear D gene. Germline CDR1 is MNHEY and CDR2 is SVGAGI. The V and J ends lost 5 bases and 0 bases respectively, with 11 bases between them. This CDR3 contains 14 residues. This CDR3 is CASSGSSTSYEQYF. CDR3 coding DNA: TGTGCCAGCAGTGGCTCATCGACCTCCTACGAGCAGTACTTC.

With regard to this clone: This likely traces to a read error, being one base from a far larger clone. J is TRBJ2-5 and V is TRBV29-1, with D maybe TRBD2 (5 bases). From germline, CDR1 is SQVTM and CDR2 ANQGSEA. The CDR3 covers 17 residues. CDR3 in amino acids: CGVEDRSRVNFQETQYF. The CDR3 bases are TGCGGCGTTGAAGATCGCTCGCGGGTGAATTTCCAAGAGACCCAGTACTTC.

V gene TRBV7-6 combines with J gene TRBJ2-5; tentatively, D is TRBD1 or TRBD2 (5 bases each). Trimming stripped 2 bases from V and 5 bases from J, with 9 bases between. CDR1 and CDR2 from the germline V gene are SGHVS and FNYEAQ. The CDR3 runs 13 residues. The CDR3 DNA reads as TGTGCCAGCAGCTTAAATTGGGGGGAGACCCAGTACTTC. The encoded protein is CASSLNWGETQYF.

The chain has TRBV7-2 and TRBJ2-1; 8 bases are shared with TRBD2. V was pared by 7 bases and J by 6 bases, with 11 bases of the junction left unmatched. The CDR3 is 15 residues long. Looked up from germline, CDR1 is SGHTA and CDR2 is FQGNSA. The CDR3 DNA reads TGTGCCAGCATCCACCGAGCGGGAGCGGGCAATGAGCAGTTCTTC. It is translated as CASIHRAGAGNEQFF. The complete variable domain, with remaining parts taken from reference TRBV7-2 and TRBJ2-1, reads GAGVSQSPSNKVTEKGKDVELRCDPISGHTALYWYRQSLGQGLEFLIYFQGNSAPDKSGLPSDRFSAERTGGSVSTLTIQRTQQEDSAVYLCASIHRAGAGNEQFFGPGTRLTVL.

The rearrangement joins TRBV2 to TRBJ2-5; 11 bases map to TRBD1. CDR1 and CDR2 (germline): SNHLY, FYNNEI. This CDR3 region has 15 residues. The V and J ends lost 7 bases and 4 bases, in that order; junction bases with no gene match: 8. This CDR3 is CASNGQGALGETQYF. CDR3 nucleotides: TGTGCCAGCAACGGACAGGGGGCGCTTGGAGAGACCCAGTACTTC.

The chain links TRBV18 to TRBJ2-3; D uncertain. The ends were cut back, 2 bases at V and 3 bases at J, with 6 bases in the middle. The CDR3 runs 13 residues. Per germline, CDR1 KGHSH and CDR2 LQKENI. CDR3 nucleotide sequence: TGTGCCAGCTCACCAATGGAGACAGATACGCAGTATTTT. Its translation: CASSPMETDTQYF.

The CDR3 is CASSLQGSGLAKNIQYF. The CDR3 nucleotides are TGCGCCAGCAGCTTGCAGGGATCAGGGCTAGCCAAAAACATTCAGTACTTC. The chain recombines TRBV5-1 with TRBJ2-4; tentative D call: TRBD1 (5 bases). In germline, CDR1 is SGHRS, CDR2 YFSETQ. Deletions cut 1 base from V and 0 bases from J, with 14 bases between. The CDR3 length is 17 residues.

V and J are TRBV6-1 and TRBJ2-2; weak D call: TRBD1 (6 bases). Trimming removed 8 bases at V and 0 bases at J, with 7 bases between. The CDR3 totals 13 residues. Germline V gene lookup returns CDR1 MNHNS and CDR2 SASEGT. CDR3 region: CASGTSNTGELFF. CDR3 bases: TGTGCCAGCGGGACATCGAACACCGGGGAGCTGTTTTTT.

This clone was seen just once. The CDR3: CSAFRNFGYTF. The DNA for the CDR3 is TGCAGTGCTTTTCGTAATTTCGGCTACACCTTC. This chain joins TRBV20-1 and TRBJ1-2, with D unresolved. V shed 5 bases and J shed 8 bases, with 12 bases lying between them. CDR3 length equals 11 residues. The germline V gene encodes CDR1 DFQATT and CDR2 SNEGSKA (reference sequence).

For this clone: This likely came from a read error, as a far larger clone is one base away. Other DNA sequences from this sample encode an identical CDR3 as well. The rearrangement links TRBV9 to TRBJ2-6; no reliable D call. V gave up 4 bases and J gave up 0 bases, with 14 bases separating them. The germline V gene encodes CDR1 SGDLS and CDR2 YYNGEE. This CDR3 spans 17 amino acids. DNA for the CDR3: TGTGCCAGCAGCCCGGTCGGTCCTAGCTCTGGGGCCAACGTCCTGACTTTC. Protein: CASSPVGPSSGANVLTF. The entire variable domain, with the rest obtained from reference TRBV9 and TRBJ2-6, is as follows: DSGVTQTPKHLITATGQRVTLRCSPRSGDLSVYWYQQSLDQGLQFLIQYYNGEERAKGNILERFSAQQFPDLHSELNLSSLELGDSALYFCASSPVGPSSGANVLTFGAGSRLTVL.

The chain links TRBV5-1 to TRBJ2-7; D is perhaps TRBD1 (6 bases). The germline gives CDR1 SGHRS, CDR2 YFSETQ. Trimming pared 0 bases from V and 5 bases from J, leaving 12 bases between. The CDR3 extends over 14 amino acids. CDR3 sequence: CASSLDRDFDEQYF. Written as DNA, the CDR3 is TGCGCCAGCAGCTTGGACAGGGATTTCGACGAGCAGTACTTC. The variable domain in full, with the rest retrieved from reference TRBV5-1 and TRBJ2-7, is KAGVTQTPRYLIKTRGQQVTLSCSPISGHRSVSWYQQTPGQGLQFLFEYFSETQRNKGNFPGRFSGRQFSNSRSEMNVSTLELGDSALYLCASSLDRDFDEQYFGPGTRLTVT.

V is TRBV19 and J is TRBJ2-6; no firm D call. The V end lost 8 bases, the J end lost 0 bases, and 8 bases lay between the germline ends. The CDR3 loop spans 14 amino acids. Germline CDR1 LNHDA, CDR2 SQIVND (reference sequence). The CDR3 reads CASGTGSGANVLTF. The CDR3, as DNA: TGTGCCAGTGGAACCGGCTCTGGGGCCAACGTCCTGACTTTC.

This chain joins TRBV6-1 and TRBJ2-5; 12 bases align to TRBD2. Trimming at V came to 6 bases and at J to 5 bases, leaving 7 bases not matched to a gene. Germline V lookup: CDR1 MNHNS, CDR2 SASEGT. The length of the CDR3 is 15 residues. The CDR3 loop is CASSPSGRAAETQYF. The CDR3 DNA reads TGTGCCAGCAGCCCTAGCGGGAGGGCCGCGGAGACCCAGTACTTC.

The gene calls are TRBV18 and TRBJ1-1; no reliable D call. Germline values: CDR1 KGHSH, CDR2 LQKENI. Trimming pared 3 bases from V and 5 bases from J, leaving 10 bases between. CDR3 length equals 13 residues. CDR3 sequence reads: CASSPPGRTEAFF. The CDR3 DNA sequence: TGTGCCAGCTCACCCCCCGGACGAACTGAAGCTTTCTTT.

This clone came up once. J is TRBJ2-3 and V is TRBV29-1, with 10 bases matching TRBD1. V gave up 4 bases and J gave up 4 bases; unmatched junction bases: 2. There are 13 residues in the CDR3. In germline, CDR1 is SQVTM, CDR2 ANQGSEA. For the CDR3, the DNA is TGCAGCGTTGCCGGGACAGGGGCAGATACGCAGTATTTT. This gives the protein CSVAGTGADTQYF.

The chain couples TRBV5-1 to TRBJ2-1; TRBD2 matches at 12 bases. The V gene's germline CDR1 is SGHRS and CDR2 YFSETQ. The trim removed 3 bases at V and 8 bases at J, leaving 3 bases unmatched. This CDR3 comprises 14 residues. The CDR3 nucleotides read TGCGCCAGCAGCTCTAGCGGGAGGGCCTATGAGCAGTTCTTC. Amino acids: CASSSSGRAYEQFF.